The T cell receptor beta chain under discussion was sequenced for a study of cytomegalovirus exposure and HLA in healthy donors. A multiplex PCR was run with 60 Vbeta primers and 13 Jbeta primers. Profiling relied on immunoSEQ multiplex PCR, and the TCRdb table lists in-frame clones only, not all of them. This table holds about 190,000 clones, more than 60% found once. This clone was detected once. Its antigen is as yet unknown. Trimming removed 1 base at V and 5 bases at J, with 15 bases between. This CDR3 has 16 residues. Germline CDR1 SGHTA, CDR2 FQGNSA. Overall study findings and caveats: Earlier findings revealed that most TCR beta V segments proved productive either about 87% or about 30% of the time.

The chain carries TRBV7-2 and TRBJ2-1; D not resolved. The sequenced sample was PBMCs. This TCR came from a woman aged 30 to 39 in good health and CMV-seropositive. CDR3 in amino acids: CASSLVFARRNNEQFF. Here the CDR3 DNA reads TGTGCCAGCAGCTTAGTGTTTGCTAGGCGGAACAATGAGCAGTTCTTC.